The clone carrying this T cell receptor beta chain was observed a few times. Investigators reverse transcribed all isolated RNA, so they sequenced expressed TCRB transcripts. Measured with immunoSEQ multiplex PCR; TCRdb has only the in-frame clones, and not every one. Here the sample spans around 99,000 clones, around 40% being singletons. The data are from a study of beta chain features in type 1 diabetes. Study at large: No patient-donor differences in age, gender, total cells or subset yield.

Averaging roughly 100 mL, one heparinised blood draw was given by each donor. By way of CD45RO/CCR7/CD25/CD127/CD95/CD27, the CD4+ regulatory, stem cell-like memory, central memory and naive cells were sorted. Trimming cost V 2 bases and J 5 bases; bases outside gene matches: 17. This CDR3 contains 18 residues. Germline CDR1 and CDR2: SGHAT and FQNNGV. Sequencing was performed on stem cell memory CD4+ T cells from blood. The source of this sequence is a woman aged 18-35 years in good health. V gene TRBV11-2 combines with J gene TRBJ2-7; TRBD2 matches 8 bases. In DNA, the CDR3 is TGTGCCAGCAGCTTATTTTGGGGGGGGAGCGGGAGCGTCCACGAGCAGTACTTC. It codes for CASSLFWGGSGSVHEQYF. Drawing the rest from reference TRBV11-2 and TRBJ2-7, the complete variable domain is EAGVAQSPRYKIIEKRQSVAFWCNPISGHATLYWYQQILGQGPKLLIQFQNNGVVDDSQLPKDRFSAERLKGVDSTLKIQPAKLEDSAVYLCASSLFWGGSGSVHEQYFGPGTRLTVT.